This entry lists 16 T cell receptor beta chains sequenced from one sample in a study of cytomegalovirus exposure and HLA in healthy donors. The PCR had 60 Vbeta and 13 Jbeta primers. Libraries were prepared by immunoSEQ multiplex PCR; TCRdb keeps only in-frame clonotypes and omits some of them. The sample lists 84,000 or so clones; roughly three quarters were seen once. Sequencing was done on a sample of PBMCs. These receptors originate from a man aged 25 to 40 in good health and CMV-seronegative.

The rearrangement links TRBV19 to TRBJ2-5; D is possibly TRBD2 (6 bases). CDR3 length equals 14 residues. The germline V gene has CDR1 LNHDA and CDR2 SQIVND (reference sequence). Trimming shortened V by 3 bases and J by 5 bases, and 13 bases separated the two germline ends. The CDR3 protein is CASSMAGSRETQYF. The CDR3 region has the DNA TGTGCCAGTAGTATGGCGGGGAGTCGGGAGACCCAGTACTTC.

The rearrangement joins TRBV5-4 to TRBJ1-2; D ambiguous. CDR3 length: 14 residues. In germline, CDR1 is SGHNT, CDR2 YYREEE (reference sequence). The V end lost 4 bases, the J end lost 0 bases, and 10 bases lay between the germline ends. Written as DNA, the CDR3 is TGTGCCAGCAGCCAGGATCGGTCTAACTATGGCTACACCTTC. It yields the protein CASSQDRSNYGYTF.

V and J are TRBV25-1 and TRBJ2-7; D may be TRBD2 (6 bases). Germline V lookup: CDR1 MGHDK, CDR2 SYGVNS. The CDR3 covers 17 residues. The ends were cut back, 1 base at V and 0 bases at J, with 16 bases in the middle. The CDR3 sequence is CASSESGAAYSSYEQYF. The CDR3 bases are TGTGCCAGCAGTGAATCGGGAGCAGCCTATAGCTCCTACGAGCAGTACTTC.

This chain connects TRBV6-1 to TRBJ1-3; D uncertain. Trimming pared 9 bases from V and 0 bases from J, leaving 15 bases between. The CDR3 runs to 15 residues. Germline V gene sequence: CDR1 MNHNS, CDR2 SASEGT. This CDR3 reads CASIKTEDSGNTIYF. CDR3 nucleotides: TGTGCCAGTATAAAGACCGAGGACTCTGGAAACACCATATATTTT.

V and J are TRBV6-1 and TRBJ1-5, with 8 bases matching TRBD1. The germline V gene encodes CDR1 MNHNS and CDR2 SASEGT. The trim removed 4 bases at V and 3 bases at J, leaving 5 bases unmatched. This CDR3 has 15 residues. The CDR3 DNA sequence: TGTGCCAGCAGTGGTAGACAGGGGAACAATCAGCCCCAGCATTTT. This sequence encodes CASSGRQGNNQPQHF.

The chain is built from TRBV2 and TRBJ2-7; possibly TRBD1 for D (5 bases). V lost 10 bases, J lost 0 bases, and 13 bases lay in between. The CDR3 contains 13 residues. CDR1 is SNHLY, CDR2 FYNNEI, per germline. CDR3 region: CATGQGLSYEQYF. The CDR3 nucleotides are TGTGCCACCGGACAAGGGCTCTCCTACGAGCAGTACTTC. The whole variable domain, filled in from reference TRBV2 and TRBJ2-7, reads EPEVTQTPSHQVTQMGQEVILRCVPISNHLYFYWYRQILGQKVEFLVSFYNNEISEKSEIFDDQFSVERPDGSNFTLKIRSTKLEDSAMYFCATGQGLSYEQYFGPGTRLTVT.

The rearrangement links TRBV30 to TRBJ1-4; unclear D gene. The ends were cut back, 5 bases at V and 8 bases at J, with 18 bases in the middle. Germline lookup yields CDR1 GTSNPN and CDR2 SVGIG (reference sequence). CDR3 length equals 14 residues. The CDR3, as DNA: TGTGCCTGGGGTAGACCCGGCGGTATGGAAAAACTGTTTTTT. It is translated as CAWGRPGGMEKLFF. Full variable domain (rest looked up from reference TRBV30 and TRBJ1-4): SQTIHQWPATLVQPVGSPLSLECTVEGTSNPNLYWYRQAAGRGLQLLFYSVGIGQISSEVPQNLSASRPQDRQFILSSKKLLLSDSGFYLCAWGRPGGMEKLFFGSGTQLSVL.

CDR3 in amino acids: CASSLGQGLFRSPLHF. The CDR3 DNA follows: TGTGCCAGCAGCTTAGGGCAGGGGTTATTTCGTTCACCCCTCCACTTT. The J gene is TRBJ1-6, the V gene TRBV7-9; the D gene is possibly TRBD1 (6 bases). The CDR3 runs to 16 residues. The V and J ends lost 1 base and 9 bases respectively, with 16 bases between them. Germline V lookup: CDR1 SEHNR, CDR2 FQNEAQ (reference sequence).

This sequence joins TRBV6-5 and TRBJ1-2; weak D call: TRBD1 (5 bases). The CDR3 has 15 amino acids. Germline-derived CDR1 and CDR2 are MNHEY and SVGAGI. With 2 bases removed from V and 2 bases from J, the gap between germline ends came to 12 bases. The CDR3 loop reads CASSYGPDKNYGYTF. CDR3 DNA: TGTGCCAGCAGTTACGGACCGGACAAGAACTATGGCTACACCTTC.

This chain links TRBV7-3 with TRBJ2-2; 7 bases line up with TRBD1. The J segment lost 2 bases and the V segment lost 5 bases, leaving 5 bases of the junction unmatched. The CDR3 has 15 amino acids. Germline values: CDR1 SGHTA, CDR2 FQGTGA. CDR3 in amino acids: CASSAPGGNTGELFF. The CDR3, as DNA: TGTGCCAGCAGCGCTCCAGGGGGTAACACCGGGGAGCTGTTTTTT. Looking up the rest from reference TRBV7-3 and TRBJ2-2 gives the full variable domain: GAGVSQTPSNKVTEKGKYVELRCDPISGHTALYWYRQSLGQGPEFLIYFQGTGAADDSGLPNDRFFAVRPEGSVSTLKIQRTERGDSAVYLCASSAPGGNTGELFFGEGSRLTVL.

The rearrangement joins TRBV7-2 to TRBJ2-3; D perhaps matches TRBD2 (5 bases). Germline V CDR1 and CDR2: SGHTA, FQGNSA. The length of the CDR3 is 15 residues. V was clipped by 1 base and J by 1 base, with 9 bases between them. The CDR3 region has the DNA TGTGCCAGCAGCTTAGTTATCGGGGGCACAGATACGCAGTATTTT. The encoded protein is CASSLVIGGTDTQYF.

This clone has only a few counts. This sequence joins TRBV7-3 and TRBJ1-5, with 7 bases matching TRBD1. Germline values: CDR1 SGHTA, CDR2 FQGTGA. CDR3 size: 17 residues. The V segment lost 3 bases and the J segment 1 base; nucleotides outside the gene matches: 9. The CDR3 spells CASSFFYRGPSNQPQHF. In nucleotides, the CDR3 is TGTGCCAGCAGCTTTTTCTATAGGGGGCCGAGCAATCAGCCCCAGCATTTT.

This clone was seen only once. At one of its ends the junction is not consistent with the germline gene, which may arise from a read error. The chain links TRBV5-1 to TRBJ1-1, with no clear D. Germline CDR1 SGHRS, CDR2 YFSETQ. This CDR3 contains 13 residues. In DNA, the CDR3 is TGTGCCAGCAGCTTGCGAGGGTCCTCTGAAGCTTTCTTT. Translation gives CASSLRGSSEAFF.

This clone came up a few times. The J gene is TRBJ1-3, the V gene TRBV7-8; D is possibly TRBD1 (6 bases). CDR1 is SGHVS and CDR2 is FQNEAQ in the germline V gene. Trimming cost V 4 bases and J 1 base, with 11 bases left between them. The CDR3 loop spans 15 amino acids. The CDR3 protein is CASSSTGTSGNTIYF. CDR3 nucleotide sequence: TGTGCCAGCAGCTCAACCGGGACATCTGGAAACACCATATATTTT.

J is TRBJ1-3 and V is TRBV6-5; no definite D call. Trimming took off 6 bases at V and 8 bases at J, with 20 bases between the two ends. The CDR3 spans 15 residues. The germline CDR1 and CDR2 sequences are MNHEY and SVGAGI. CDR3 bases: TGTGCCAGCAGCCCTCTCCCCCTAAGAGTACACACCATATATTTT. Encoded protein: CASSPLPLRVHTIYF.

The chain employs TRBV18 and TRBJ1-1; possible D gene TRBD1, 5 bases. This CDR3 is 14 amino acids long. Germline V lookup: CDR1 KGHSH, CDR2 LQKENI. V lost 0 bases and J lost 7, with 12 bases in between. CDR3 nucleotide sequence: TGTGCCAGCTCACCACCCGCCAGGGAATATGAAGCTTTCTTT. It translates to CASSPPAREYEAFF.